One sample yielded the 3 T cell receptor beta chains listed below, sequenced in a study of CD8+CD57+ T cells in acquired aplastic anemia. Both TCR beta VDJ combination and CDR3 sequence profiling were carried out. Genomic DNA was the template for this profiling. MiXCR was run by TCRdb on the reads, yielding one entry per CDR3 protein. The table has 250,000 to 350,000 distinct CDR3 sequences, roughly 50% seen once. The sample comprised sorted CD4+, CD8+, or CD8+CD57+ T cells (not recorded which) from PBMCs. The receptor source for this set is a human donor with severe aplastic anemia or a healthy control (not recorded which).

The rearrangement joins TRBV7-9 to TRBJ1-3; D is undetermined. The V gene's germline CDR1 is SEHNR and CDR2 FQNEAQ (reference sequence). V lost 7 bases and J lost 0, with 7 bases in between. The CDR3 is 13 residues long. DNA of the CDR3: TGTGCCAGCACCCCTGCCTCTGGAAACACCATATATTTT. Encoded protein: CASTPASGNTIYF.

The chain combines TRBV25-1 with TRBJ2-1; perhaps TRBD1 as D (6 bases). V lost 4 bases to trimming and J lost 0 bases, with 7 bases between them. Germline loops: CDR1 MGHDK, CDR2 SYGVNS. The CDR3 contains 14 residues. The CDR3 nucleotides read TGTGCCAGCAGTGGACAGGCCTCCTACAATGAGCAGTTCTTC. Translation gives CASSGQASYNEQFF.

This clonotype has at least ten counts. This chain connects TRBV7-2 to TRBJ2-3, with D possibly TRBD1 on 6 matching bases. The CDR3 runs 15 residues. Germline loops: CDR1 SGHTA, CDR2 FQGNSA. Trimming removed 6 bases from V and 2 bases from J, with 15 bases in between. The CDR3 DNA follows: TGTGCCAGCAGGGCGACAGGATTTAACACAGATACGCAGTATTTT. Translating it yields CASRATGFNTDTQYF.